The 22 T cell receptor beta chains below all came from one sample that was sequenced in a study of T-cell memory formation after mild COVID-19 (dated by TCRdb to about 2021). Library construction relied on 5' RACE. The sequencer was an Illumina NovaSeq 6000. The raw public data were reprocessed by TCRdb itself: fastp quality trimming at Q25, MiXCR clonotype calling, in-frame beta chains only. For every CDR3 protein sequence, its rows merge into one entry that carries the most common genes and DNA. This sample is represented by fewer than 150,000 distinct CDR3 sequences; 5% to 6.5% of them were singletons. About 2.2% of the sample goes to the ten largest clones. Sequences were obtained from PBMCs or a T cell subset sorted from them (not recorded which). The receptor set was obtained from an adult woman who had mild COVID-19 (a few samples of this study predate the infection). The sample titles of this study are shuffled in the database, so cell type and time point are left out; the donor was told from shared clones.

The V call is TRBV7-9, the J call TRBJ2-6; D gene unclear. The V and J ends lost 5 bases and 0 bases respectively, with 5 bases between them. This CDR3 is built from 14 residues. Germline loops: CDR1 SEHNR, CDR2 FQNEAQ (reference sequence). The CDR3 here is CASSQTSGANVLTF. Written as DNA, the CDR3 is TGTGCCAGCAGCCAGACCTCTGGGGCCAACGTCCTGACTTTC.

This clonotype was detected a few times. The J gene is TRBJ2-7, the V gene TRBV4-1; D may match TRBD1 or TRBD2 (6 bases each). CDR1 is MGHRA and CDR2 is YSYEKL in the germline V gene. This CDR3 is 15 amino acids long. V was clipped by 3 bases and J by 6 bases, with 18 bases between them. CDR3 in DNA: TGCGCCAGCAGCCAGGGCCCTGCCAGGGGAGGCGAGCAGTACTTC. Amino acid sequence: CASSQGPARGGEQYF.

J is TRBJ2-7 and V is TRBV9; D might be TRBD1 (5 bases). V was clipped by 0 bases and J by 0 bases, with 7 bases between them. The germline V gene encodes CDR1 SGDLS and CDR2 YYNGEE. This CDR3 region has 14 residues. The CDR3 DNA sequence: TGTGCCAGCAGCGTAGCAGGGTTCTCCTACGAGCAGTACTTC. It yields the protein CASSVAGFSYEQYF.

This clonotype was counted many times. The chain employs TRBV5-1 and TRBJ2-5; D is possibly TRBD2 (6 bases). V was cut by 0 bases and J by 5 bases, with 11 bases left in between. The CDR3 consists of 14 residues. Germline V lookup: CDR1 SGHRS, CDR2 YFSETQ. CDR3 coding DNA: TGCGCCAGCAGCTTGGGACTAGGAGCGGAGACCCAGTACTTC. The encoded protein is CASSLGLGAETQYF.

This clonotype has just a few counts. The chain employs TRBV7-8 and TRBJ1-1; 7 nucleotides match TRBD1. V shed 5 bases, J shed 5 bases, and the junction held 14 bases outside the gene matches. Germline V gene sequence: CDR1 SGHVS, CDR2 FQNEAQ. This CDR3 spans 16 amino acids. The CDR3 nucleotides are TGTGCCAGCAGCCCAGATACCAGGGGGGCGCGGACTGAAGCTTTCTTT. It yields the protein CASSPDTRGARTEAFF.

This clonotype was seen a handful of times. The chain combines TRBV3-1 with TRBJ1-1; D is perhaps TRBD1 (6 bases). Trimming pared 5 bases from V and 5 bases from J, leaving 15 bases between. The CDR3 length is 14 residues. CDR1 is LGHDT and CDR2 is YNNKEL in the germline V gene (reference sequence). CDR3 loop: CASSSPGGRTEAFF. The CDR3 DNA follows: TGTGCCAGCAGCAGCCCGGGGGGCAGGACTGAAGCTTTCTTT. Combining the CDR3 with reference TRBV3-1 and TRBJ1-1 gives the whole variable domain DTAVSQTPKYLVTQMGNDKSIKCEQNLGHDTMYWYKQDSKKFLKIMFSYNNKELIINETVPNRFSPKSPDKAHLNLHINSLELGDSAVYFCASSSPGGRTEAFFGQGTRLTVV.

The V gene is TRBV6-1, the J gene TRBJ2-1; D not certain. This CDR3 has 12 residues. The germline V and J ends were trimmed by 4 bases and 5 bases, with 6 bases remaining between them. The germline CDR1 and CDR2 sequences are MNHNS and SASEGT. The DNA of the CDR3 is TGTGCCAGCAGTGCCTGGGACAATGAGCAGTTCTTC. Encoded protein: CASSAWDNEQFF.

As to this clonotype: This may be a read error, as it is one base from a much larger clone. The rearrangement joins TRBV29-1 to TRBJ2-5; weak D call: TRBD1 (6 bases). The germline V gene has CDR1 SQVTM and CDR2 ANQGSEA. The CDR3 is 13 residues long. CDR3 nucleotide sequence: TGCAGCCATGGTGGACAGCTTCAAGAGACCAAGTACTTC. This gives the protein CSHGGQLQETKYF.

This sequence joins TRBV15 and TRBJ2-5, with 7 bases aligning to TRBD2. V was clipped by 2 bases and J by 3 bases; unmatched bases: 3. This CDR3 has 14 amino acids. Germline lookup yields CDR1 LNHNV and CDR2 YYDKDF (reference sequence). The CDR3 DNA reads as TGTGCCACCAGCAGACCTCGGGGGGAAGAGACCCAGTACTTC. The encoded protein is CATSRPRGEETQYF. Combining the CDR3 with reference TRBV15 and TRBJ2-5 gives the whole variable domain DAMVIQNPRYQVTQFGKPVTLSCSQTLNHNVMYWYQQKSSQAPKLLFHYYDKDFNNEADTPDNFQSRRPNTSFCFLDIRSPGLGDTAMYLCATSRPRGEETQYFGPGTRLLVL.

This clonotype was found a few times. The V and J genes are TRBV4-3 and TRBJ2-2; 15 bases map to TRBD2. V lost 3 bases to trimming and J lost 1 base; unmatched junction nucleotides: 0. The CDR3 covers 17 residues. The germline V gene has CDR1 LGHNA and CDR2 YSLEER. The CDR3 spells CASSQGLAGGNTGELFF. CDR3 nucleotides: TGCGCCAGCAGCCAGGGACTAGCGGGAGGGAACACCGGGGAGCTGTTTTTT.

The DNA of the CDR3 is TGTGCCAGCAGTCCTTCACTAGCGGGAGTCCGGAACATTCAGTACTTC. Translating gives CASSPSLAGVRNIQYF. V is TRBV6-2 or TRBV6-3 and J is TRBJ2-4, with 11 bases aligning to TRBD2. This CDR3 comprises 16 residues. Germline assignment: CDR1 MNHEY and CDR2 SVGEGT. Germline trimming cut 5 bases from V and 7 bases from J; bases unmatched to any gene: 10.

This clonotype has only a few counts. The chain employs TRBV5-1 and TRBJ1-2; 7 bases line up with TRBD1. From germline, CDR1 is SGHRS and CDR2 YFSETQ. The CDR3 is made up of 15 amino acids. V gave up 1 base and J gave up 4 bases; unmatched junction bases: 7. This CDR3 is CASSLSGQAAYGYTF. In DNA form, the CDR3 reads TGCGCCAGCAGCTTGAGTGGACAGGCGGCCTATGGCTACACCTTC.

This clonotype was picked up a small number of times. V and J are TRBV30 and TRBJ2-7; 9 bases fit TRBD1. The germline V gene encodes CDR1 GTSNPN and CDR2 SVGIG (reference sequence). V lost 0 bases, J lost 2 bases, and 2 bases stayed unmatched. This CDR3 contains 14 residues. The CDR3 DNA is TGTGCCTGGAGTGTACAGGGGGCCACCTACGAGCAGTACTTC. It encodes CAWSVQGATYEQYF.

The CDR3 loop reads CASSYADKQETQYF. CDR3 DNA sequence: TGTGCCAGCAGTTACGCGGACAAACAAGAGACCCAGTACTTC. The chain carries TRBV6-2 or TRBV6-3 and TRBJ2-5, with D tentatively TRBD1 (5 bases). Trimming stripped 2 bases from V and 2 bases from J, with 9 bases between. There are 14 residues in the CDR3. CDR1 and CDR2 from the germline V gene are MNHEY and SVGEGT.

This clonotype was seen ten or more times. The rearrangement uses TRBV7-2 and TRBJ2-1; 12 bases are shared with TRBD2. Looked up from germline, CDR1 is SGHTA and CDR2 is FQGNSA. V lost 6 bases and J lost 9; bases outside the gene matches: 6. This CDR3 has 14 amino acids. CDR3 sequence (DNA): TGTGCCAGCAGTTCTAGCGGGGGGGTCGGTGAGCAGTTCTTC. It specifies CASSSSGGVGEQFF.

The DNA of the CDR3 is TGTGCCAGTGCCCCGGGGGCCACGTCCAGCACAGATACGCAGTATTTT. This translates into CASAPGATSSTDTQYF. The chain carries TRBV19 and TRBJ2-3; the D call may be TRBD1 or TRBD2 (6 bases each). The germline V and J ends were trimmed by 8 bases and 0 bases, with 18 bases remaining between them. The germline V gene encodes CDR1 LNHDA and CDR2 SQIVND (reference sequence). The CDR3 spans 16 residues.

This clonotype occurred many times. The chain uses TRBV12-3 or TRBV12-4 and TRBJ2-1; 8 bases map to TRBD2. This CDR3 is built from 14 residues. After removal of 6 bases from V and 4 bases from J, the junction contained 5 bases not matched to a gene. CDR3 in amino acids: CASSNREGYNEQFF. DNA for the CDR3: TGTGCCAGCAGCAACCGGGAGGGTTACAATGAGCAGTTCTTC.

This clonotype was found a few times. The chain employs TRBV5-1 and TRBJ2-3; D might be TRBD2 (5 bases). The germline gives CDR1 SGHRS, CDR2 YFSETQ. Trimming removed 4 bases from V and 6 bases from J, with 15 bases in between. The CDR3 sequence is 14 residues long. CDR3 residues: CASSVGDFGDTQYF. CDR3 nucleotide sequence: TGCGCCAGCAGCGTCGGGGATTTTGGGGATACGCAGTATTTT.

Ten or more counts support this clonotype. This chain joins TRBV24-1 and TRBJ1-1, with a weak D call TRBD1 (6 bases). V lost 4 bases and J 4 bases, leaving 15 bases between the germline ends. Per germline, CDR1 KGHDR and CDR2 SFDVKD. CDR3 length equals 15 residues. The CDR3 region has the DNA TGTGCCACCAGTGACCCCAGGGGAGGGCCCACTGAAGCTTTCTTT. It yields the protein CATSDPRGGPTEAFF.

This clonotype was counted ten times or more. The chain couples TRBV5-1 to TRBJ2-1, with 7 nucleotides matching TRBD1. The V segment lost 9 bases and the J segment 7 bases; nucleotides outside the gene matches: 16. Germline loops: CDR1 SGHRS, CDR2 YFSETQ. This CDR3 has 15 residues. CDR3 amino acids: CATSTGASDVNEQFF. CDR3 coding DNA: TGCGCCACCTCAACAGGGGCGTCCGATGTGAATGAGCAGTTCTTC.

The chain combines TRBV12-3 or TRBV12-4 with TRBJ1-1; D gene ambiguous. This CDR3 region has 15 residues. Trimming took off 6 bases at V and 0 bases at J, with 14 bases between the two ends. CDR3 amino acids: CASSRLDGMNTEAFF. The CDR3 DNA reads TGTGCCAGCAGCCGACTCGACGGAATGAACACTGAAGCTTTCTTT.

The CDR3 reads CASSEPYRDRKATNEKLFF. The DNA for the CDR3 is TGTGCCAGCAGTGAGCCCTACCGGGACAGAAAAGCAACTAATGAAAAACTGTTTTTT. This chain connects TRBV25-1 to TRBJ1-4; TRBD1 matches 7 bases. With V trimmed by 3 bases and J by 0 bases, 13 bases remained unmatched. The CDR3 is 19 residues long. The V gene's germline CDR1 is MGHDK and CDR2 SYGVNS.